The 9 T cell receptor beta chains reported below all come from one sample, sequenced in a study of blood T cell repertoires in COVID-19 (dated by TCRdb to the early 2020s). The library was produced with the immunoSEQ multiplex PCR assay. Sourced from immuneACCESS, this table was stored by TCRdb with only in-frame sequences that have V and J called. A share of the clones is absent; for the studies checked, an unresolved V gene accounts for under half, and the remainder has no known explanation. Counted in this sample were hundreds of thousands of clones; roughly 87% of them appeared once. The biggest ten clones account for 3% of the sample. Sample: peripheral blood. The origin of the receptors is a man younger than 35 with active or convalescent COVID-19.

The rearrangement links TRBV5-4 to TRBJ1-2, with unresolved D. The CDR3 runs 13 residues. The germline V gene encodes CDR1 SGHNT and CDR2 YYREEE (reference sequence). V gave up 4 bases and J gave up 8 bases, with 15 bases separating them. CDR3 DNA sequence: TGTGCCAGCAGCGCCTGGGAGGGTAGAGGCTACACCTTC. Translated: CASSAWEGRGYTF.

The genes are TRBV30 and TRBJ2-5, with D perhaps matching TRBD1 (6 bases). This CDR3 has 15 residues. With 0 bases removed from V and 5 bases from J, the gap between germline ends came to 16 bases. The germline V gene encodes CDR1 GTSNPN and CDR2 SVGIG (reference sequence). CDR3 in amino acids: CAWSVPLGARETQYF. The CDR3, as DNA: TGTGCCTGGAGTGTACCCCTGGGGGCACGGGAGACCCAGTACTTC.

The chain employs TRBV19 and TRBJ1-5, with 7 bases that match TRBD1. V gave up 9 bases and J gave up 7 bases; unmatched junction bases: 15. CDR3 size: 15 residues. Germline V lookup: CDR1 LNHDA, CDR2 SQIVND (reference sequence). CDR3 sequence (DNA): TGTGCCAGCACGGAAAAGGACAGGTCGCGGCAGCCCCAGCATTTT. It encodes CASTEKDRSRQPQHF. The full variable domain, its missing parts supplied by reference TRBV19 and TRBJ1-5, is DGGITQSPKYLFRKEGQNVTLSCEQNLNHDAMYWYRQDPGQGLRLIYYSQIVNDFQKGDIAEGYSVSREKKESFPLTVTSAQKNPTAFYLCASTEKDRSRQPQHFGDGTRLSIL.

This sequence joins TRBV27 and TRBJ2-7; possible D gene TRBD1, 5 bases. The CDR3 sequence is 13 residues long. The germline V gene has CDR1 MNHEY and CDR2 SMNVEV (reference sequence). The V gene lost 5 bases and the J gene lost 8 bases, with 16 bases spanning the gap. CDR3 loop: CASSATGPRQQYF. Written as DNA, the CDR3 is TGTGCCAGCAGTGCTACAGGACCCCGACAGCAGTACTTC.

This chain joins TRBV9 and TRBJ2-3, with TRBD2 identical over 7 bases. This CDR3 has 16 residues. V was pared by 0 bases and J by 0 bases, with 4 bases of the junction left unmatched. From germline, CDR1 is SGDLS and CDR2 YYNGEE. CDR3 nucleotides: TGTGCCAGCAGCGTAGCGGGACTACCTAGCACAGATACGCAGTATTTT. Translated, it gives CASSVAGLPSTDTQYF.

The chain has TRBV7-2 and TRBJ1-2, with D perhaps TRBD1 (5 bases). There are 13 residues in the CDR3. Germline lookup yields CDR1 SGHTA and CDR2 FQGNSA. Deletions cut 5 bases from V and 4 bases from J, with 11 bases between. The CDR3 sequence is CASSTDGGYGYTF. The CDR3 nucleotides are TGTGCCAGCAGCACTGACGGGGGCTATGGCTACACCTTC.

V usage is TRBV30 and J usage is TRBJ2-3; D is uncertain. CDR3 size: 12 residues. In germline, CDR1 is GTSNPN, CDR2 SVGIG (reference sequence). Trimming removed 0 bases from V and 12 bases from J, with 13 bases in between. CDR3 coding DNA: TGTGCCTGGAGTGTTAAGGCAGCGACTCAGTATTTT. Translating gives CAWSVKAATQYF.

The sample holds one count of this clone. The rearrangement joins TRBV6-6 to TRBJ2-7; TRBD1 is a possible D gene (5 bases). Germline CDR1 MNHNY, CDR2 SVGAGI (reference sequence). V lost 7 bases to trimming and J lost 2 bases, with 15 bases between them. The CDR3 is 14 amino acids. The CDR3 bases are TGTGCCAGCACGCAGGGCGAGTTCGCCTACGAGCAGTACTTC. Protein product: CASTQGEFAYEQYF.

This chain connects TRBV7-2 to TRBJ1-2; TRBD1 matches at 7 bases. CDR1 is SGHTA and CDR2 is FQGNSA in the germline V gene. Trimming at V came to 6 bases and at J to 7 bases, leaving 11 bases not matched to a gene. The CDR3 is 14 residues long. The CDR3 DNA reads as TGTGCCAGCAGTTCTAGACAGGGTGCGGGTGGCTACACCTTC. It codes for CASSSRQGAGGYTF.